This T cell receptor (beta chain) was captured in a study of cytomegalovirus exposure and HLA in healthy donors. Study-level results: It was in a later analysis that TCR association rates were seen to vary by HLA locus, highest for DRB1 and lowest for HLA-C. Presence/absence analyses assumed roughly uniform sequencing depth across donors, which may not hold.

PCR employed 60 Vbeta and 13 Jbeta primers. Profiling relied on immunoSEQ multiplex PCR, and the TCRdb table lists in-frame clones only, not all of them. The data contain tens of thousands of clones, less than 80% of them singletons. About this clone: Its antigen remains unidentified.

The sample was PBMCs. This sequence originates from a woman aged 50 to 60 in good health and CMV-seropositive.

The CDR3 sequence is CSVDPTGGTGTQYF. The CDR3 DNA follows: TGCAGCGTTGACCCCACAGGGGGTACGGGGACCCAGTACTTC. The chain joins TRBV29-1 to TRBJ2-5, with TRBD1 matching over 8 bases. J lost 7 bases, V lost 3 bases, and 10 bases had no gene match. Germline V lookup: CDR1 SQVTM, CDR2 ANQGSEA. The CDR3 covers 14 residues.